This T cell receptor beta chain was profiled in a study of cytomegalovirus exposure and HLA in healthy donors. About the study: Earlier, almost 120 million unique TCR beta sequences were recovered from around 190 million T cells by an analysis.

It was with 60 Vbeta and 13 Jbeta primers that the PCR ran. Sequencing was performed with immunoSEQ multiplex PCR; in TCRdb, only in-frame clones are kept and a portion is missing. The sample includes roughly 190,000 clones, about an eighth of them seen just once. In its sample, this clone was seen a few times. Sequencing input: PBMCs. This receptor was identified in a man aged 50-60 years in good health and CMV-seropositive.

The CDR3 sequence: CASSSKTSGPPSYEQYF. CDR3 coding DNA: TGTGCCAGCAGCTCGAAAACTAGCGGCCCACCCTCCTACGAGCAGTACTTC. The J gene is TRBJ2-7, the V gene TRBV5-6; 8 bases fit TRBD2. The ends lost 3 bases at V and 0 bases at J; junction bases unmatched: 11. This CDR3 is 17 amino acids long. Germline V lookup: CDR1 SGHDT, CDR2 YYEEEE. Based on the CDR3 plus reference TRBV5-6 and TRBJ2-7, the full variable domain is DAGVTQSPTHLIKTRGQQVTLRCSPKSGHDTVSWYQQALGQGPQFIFQYYEEEERQRGNFPDRFSGHQFPNYSSELNVNALLLGDSALYLCASSSKTSGPPSYEQYFGPGTRLTVT.